This is a list of T cell receptor beta chains from one sample in a study of cytotoxic CD8 clonotypes in ibrutinib-treated CLL. Assay used: immunoSEQ multiplex PCR; TCRdb lists only in-frame clones, some missing. There are fewer than 200,000 clones in the sample; 84% occur only once, and 4.6% lies in the top ten. This material consisted of PBMCs, taken after 24 months of ibrutinib treatment. All receptors derive from a human donor with chronic lymphocytic leukemia. Each CDR3 is given with its conserved first and last residue. Each record gives: clone size, J gene, V gene, D gene, CDR3 protein, CDR3 DNA. D genes are given only for firm matches. Clone size, where shown, is once, few, many, or a class for clones that have expanded.

-,TRBJ1-2,TRBV5-1,-,CASSPSGEVGYGYTF,TGCGCCAGCAGCCCCTCGGGGGAAGTAGGCTATGGCTACACCTTC
-,TRBJ1-2,TRBV6-6,-,CASSYFISSGYTF,TGTGCCAGCAGTTACTTCATCTCTAGTGGCTACACCTTC
-,TRBJ1-4,TRBV5-1,-,CASSLGQTNEKLFF,TGCGCCAGCAGCTTGGGCCAGACAAATGAAAAACTGTTTTTT
once,TRBJ2-6,TRBV5-1,-,CATSTDRRSGANVLTF,TGCGCCACCTCGACAGATCGGCGCTCGGGGGCCAACGTCCTGACTTTC
-,TRBJ1-2,TRBV5-6,-,CASSLNHPAGYGYTF,TGTGCCAGCAGCTTGAATCACCCCGCTGGGTATGGCTACACCTTC
-,TRBJ1-2,TRBV6-5,-,CASSYSGGVESYTF,TGTGCCAGCAGTTACTCGGGGGGGGTTGAAAGCTACACCTTC
-,TRBJ2-2,TRBV7-3,-,CASSLRESPNTGELFF,TGTGCCAGCAGCTTAAGGGAGAGTCCGAACACCGGGGAGCTGTTTTTT
-,TRBJ1-2,TRBV2,-,CASSEGGVSYGYTF,TGTGCCAGCAGTGAAGGGGGCGTGAGCTATGGCTACACCTTC
-,TRBJ2-3,TRBV10-2,-,CASRNTDTQYF,TGCGCCAGCAGAAACACAGATACGCAGTATTTT
-,TRBJ1-2,TRBV20-1,-,CSGDLGSGYTF,TGCAGTGGGGACCTGGGTTCAGGCTACACCTTC
-,TRBJ2-7,TRBV28,-,CASSFSFGGYEQYF,TGTGCCAGCAGTTTTAGTTTTGGAGGTTACGAGCAGTACTTC
once,TRBJ1-2,TRBV4-2,TRBD1,CASSLIPGTGGNYGYTF,TGTGCCAGCAGCCTCATTCCCGGGACAGGGGGCAACTATGGCTACACCTTC
-,TRBJ1-4,TRBV28,-,CASSLQGLNEKLFF,TGTGCCAGCAGTTTACAGGGACTTAATGAAAAACTGTTTTTT
few,TRBJ1-1,TRBV27,-,CASSSQNTEAFF,TGTGCCAGCAGTTCACAAAACACTGAAGCTTTCTTT
-,TRBJ2-1,TRBV5-1,TRBD2,CASSLSGGPLQGQFF,TGCGCCAGCAGCTTGTCGGGGGGGCCCCTACAGGGTCAGTTCTTC
-,TRBJ2-3,TRBV9,-,CASSTQGSRGDTQYF,TGTGCCAGCAGCACCCAGGGGAGCCGCGGAGATACGCAGTATTTT
-,TRBJ2-2,TRBV5-1,-,CASSTYRNTGELFF,TGCGCCAGCAGCACATATAGAAACACCGGGGAGCTGTTTTTT
-,TRBJ2-7,TRBV7-3,-,CASSYSGGTYEQYF,TGTGCCAGCAGCTACAGTGGAGGAACCTACGAGCAGTACTTC
-,TRBJ2-7,TRBV4-3,TRBD1,CASSQIQGASSYEQYF,TGCGCCAGCAGCCAGATACAGGGGGCCAGTTCCTACGAGCAGTACTTC
-,TRBJ2-5,TRBV7-9,-,CASSPARGEETQYF,TGTGCCAGCAGCCCCGCCAGGGGTGAAGAGACCCAGTACTTC
once,TRBJ1-4,TRBV5-6,-,CASSFGTGNEKLFF,TGTGCCAGCAGCTTTGGGACCGGGAATGAAAAACTGTTTTTT
-,TRBJ1-5,TRBV30,TRBD1,CAWRGTGNQPQHF,TGTGCCTGGAGAGGGACAGGCAATCAGCCCCAGCATTTT
-,TRBJ2-7,TRBV29-1,TRBD1,CSGGSGTGGEQYF,TGCAGCGGAGGCTCCGGGACAGGGGGCGAGCAGTACTTC
-,TRBJ2-1,TRBV5-1,-,CASSNGHSQPQFF,TGCGCCAGCAGCAACGGCCACAGCCAACCCCAGTTCTTC
-,TRBJ2-2,TRBV11-3,-,CASSLDGVGELFF,TGTGCCAGCAGCTTAGATGGCGTCGGGGAGCTGTTTTTT
-,TRBJ1-1,TRBV20-1,-,CSAYPGTEAFF,TGCAGTGCGTATCCGGGAACTGAAGCTTTCTTT
-,TRBJ1-1,TRBV11-1,-,CASSLVWWGTEAFF,TGTGCCAGCAGCCTCGTTTGGTGGGGCACTGAAGCTTTCTTT
once,TRBJ1-1,TRBV11-1,TRBD1,CASSLLSGQGARGRTEAFF,TGTGCCAGCAGCTTATTGAGTGGACAGGGGGCGAGAGGTAGGACTGAAGCTTTCTTT
-,TRBJ2-7,TRBV29-1,TRBD1,CSVARGPEQYF,TGCAGCGTCGCCAGGGGGCCCGAGCAGTACTTC
-,TRBJ1-3,TRBV6-5,-,CASRTGSGNTIYF,TGTGCCAGCAGGACAGGCTCTGGAAACACCATATATTTT
-,TRBJ1-2,TRBV6-5,-,CASSPDSYGYTF,TGTGCCAGCAGTCCCGACAGCTATGGCTACACCTTC
-,TRBJ1-5,TRBV19,-,CASSILGTVSNQPQHF,TGTGCCAGTAGTATATTGGGGACCGTTAGCAATCAGCCCCAGCATTTT
-,TRBJ2-3,TRBV21-1,-,CAARTGYADTQYF,TGTGCCGCCCGAACAGGGTACGCGGATACGCAGTATTTT
-,TRBJ1-3,TRBV9,-,CASSVDQDQGGNTIYF,TGTGCCAGCAGCGTAGATCAGGATCAAGGTGGAAACACCATATATTTT
-,TRBJ2-7,TRBV4-2,TRBD2,CASSQRLAAAYEQYF,TGTGCCAGCAGCCAAAGACTAGCGGCAGCCTACGAGCAGTACTTC
-,TRBJ2-4,TRBV6-5,-,CASSYVGGGKNIQYF,TGTGCCAGCAGTTACGTGGGGGGTGGCAAAAACATTCAGTACTTC
-,TRBJ2-1,TRBV10-3,-,CAIKTTASGNEQFF,TGTGCCATCAAGACCACAGCGTCGGGCAATGAGCAGTTCTTC
-,TRBJ2-1,TRBV30,-,CAWTNSPLSGEQFF,TGTGCCTGGACGAACAGTCCTTTATCTGGGGAGCAGTTCTTC
-,TRBJ2-3,TRBV18,-,CASSGSGRGDTQYF,TGTGCCAGCTCAGGTTCGGGGCGAGGGGATACGCAGTATTTT
-,TRBJ2-7,TRBV28,-,CASSFSHRGFYEQYF,TGTGCCAGCAGTTTCTCACACAGAGGCTTCTACGAGCAGTACTTC
-,TRBJ1-2,TRBV10-3,-,CAISENSNYGYTF,TGTGCCATCAGTGAAAACAGTAACTATGGCTACACCTTC
-,TRBJ2-1,TRBV30,TRBD1,CAWTAGTGGYNEQFF,TGTGCCTGGACCGCCGGGACAGGGGGCTACAATGAGCAGTTCTTC
few,TRBJ2-7,TRBV18,TRBD1,CASSPRQGVYEQYF,TGTGCCAGCTCACCCCGGCAGGGGGTTTACGAGCAGTACTTC
-,TRBJ1-5,TRBV11-2,-,CASSEIDSSRNQPQHF,TGTGCCAGCAGCGAAATTGACAGCTCTCGCAATCAGCCCCAGCATTTT
-,TRBJ1-1,TRBV4-1,-,CASSPISRQGPTTEAFF,TGCGCCAGCAGCCCCATTTCTCGTCAGGGCCCAACCACTGAAGCTTTCTTT
-,TRBJ1-5,TRBV30,-,CAWLGKRIYSNQPQHF,TGTGCCTGGCTAGGAAAGCGGATTTATAGCAATCAGCCCCAGCATTTT
-,TRBJ1-1,TRBV5-1,-,CASRPGTANTEAFF,TGCGCCAGCAGGCCCGGGACCGCGAACACTGAAGCTTTCTTT
-,TRBJ2-1,TRBV6-1,-,CASSELGESYNEQFF,TGTGCCAGCAGTGAGCTAGGAGAATCCTACAATGAGCAGTTCTTC
-,TRBJ2-3,TRBV7-2,-,CASSLAGSTDTQYF,TGTGCCAGCAGCTTGGCGGGAAGCACAGATACGCAGTATTTT
-,TRBJ1-2,TRBV5-5,TRBD1,CASSLDRGGGYTF,TGTGCCAGCAGCTTGGACAGGGGAGGTGGCTACACCTTC